This section outlines one T cell receptor beta chain sequence together with its context. The antigen remains undetermined. The data were taken from a study of pediatric ulcerative colitis. Findings and caveats of the study: No controls had the two rectal clonotypes shared by ulcerative colitis patients. Ulcerative colitis patients shared more blood-rectal clones than controls.

This was a survey-level run. Data came from immunoSEQ multiplex PCR; TCRdb stores just in-frame clones and leaves some out. The sample has 10,000 or so clones, 88% seen once. Trimming took 5 bases from V and 0 from J, leaving 6 bases between them. The CDR3 spans 13 residues. Germline loops: CDR1 LNHDA, CDR2 SQIVND (reference sequence). This chain joins TRBV19 and TRBJ2-3; D is unclear. The clonotype was recovered from a girl between 5 and 17 years old with moderate ulcerative colitis. Sequenced material: blood. CDR3 amino acids: CASSWPSTDTQYF. The CDR3 region has the DNA TGTGCCAGTAGTTGGCCGAGCACAGATACGCAGTATTTT.